This T cell receptor beta chain was found in a study of blood T cell repertoires in COVID-19. Study summary: T cells, B-cell-depleted T cells, or PBMCs provided the cDNA or gDNA that served as material.

V lost 6 bases to trimming and J lost 6 bases, with 10 bases between them. The CDR3 runs to 12 residues. From germline, CDR1 is LGHDT and CDR2 YNNKEL (reference sequence). Authors' processing steps: Reference gene primer amplification gave nucleated cell count estimates. Profiling relied on immunoSEQ multiplex PCR, and the TCRdb table lists in-frame clones only, not all of them. D and trimming come from the DNA, and the V and J calls and clone size come from that table. The sample has about 210,000 clones; around 92% are singletons. Participants' reported clinical history set cohort assignment. In Cohort 3, a recovered donor had either two negative PCRs, clearance, or symptom resolution.

The rearrangement uses TRBV3-1 (or the pseudogene TRBV3-2) and TRBJ2-3, with D unresolved. The sequence derives from a woman younger than 30 who had recovered from COVID-19. Sequencing was done on a sample of PBMCs or T cells enriched from blood (not recorded which). The CDR3 protein is CASSRTPDTQYF. CDR3 nucleotides: TGTGCCAGCAGTAGAACGCCCGATACGCAGTATTTT.